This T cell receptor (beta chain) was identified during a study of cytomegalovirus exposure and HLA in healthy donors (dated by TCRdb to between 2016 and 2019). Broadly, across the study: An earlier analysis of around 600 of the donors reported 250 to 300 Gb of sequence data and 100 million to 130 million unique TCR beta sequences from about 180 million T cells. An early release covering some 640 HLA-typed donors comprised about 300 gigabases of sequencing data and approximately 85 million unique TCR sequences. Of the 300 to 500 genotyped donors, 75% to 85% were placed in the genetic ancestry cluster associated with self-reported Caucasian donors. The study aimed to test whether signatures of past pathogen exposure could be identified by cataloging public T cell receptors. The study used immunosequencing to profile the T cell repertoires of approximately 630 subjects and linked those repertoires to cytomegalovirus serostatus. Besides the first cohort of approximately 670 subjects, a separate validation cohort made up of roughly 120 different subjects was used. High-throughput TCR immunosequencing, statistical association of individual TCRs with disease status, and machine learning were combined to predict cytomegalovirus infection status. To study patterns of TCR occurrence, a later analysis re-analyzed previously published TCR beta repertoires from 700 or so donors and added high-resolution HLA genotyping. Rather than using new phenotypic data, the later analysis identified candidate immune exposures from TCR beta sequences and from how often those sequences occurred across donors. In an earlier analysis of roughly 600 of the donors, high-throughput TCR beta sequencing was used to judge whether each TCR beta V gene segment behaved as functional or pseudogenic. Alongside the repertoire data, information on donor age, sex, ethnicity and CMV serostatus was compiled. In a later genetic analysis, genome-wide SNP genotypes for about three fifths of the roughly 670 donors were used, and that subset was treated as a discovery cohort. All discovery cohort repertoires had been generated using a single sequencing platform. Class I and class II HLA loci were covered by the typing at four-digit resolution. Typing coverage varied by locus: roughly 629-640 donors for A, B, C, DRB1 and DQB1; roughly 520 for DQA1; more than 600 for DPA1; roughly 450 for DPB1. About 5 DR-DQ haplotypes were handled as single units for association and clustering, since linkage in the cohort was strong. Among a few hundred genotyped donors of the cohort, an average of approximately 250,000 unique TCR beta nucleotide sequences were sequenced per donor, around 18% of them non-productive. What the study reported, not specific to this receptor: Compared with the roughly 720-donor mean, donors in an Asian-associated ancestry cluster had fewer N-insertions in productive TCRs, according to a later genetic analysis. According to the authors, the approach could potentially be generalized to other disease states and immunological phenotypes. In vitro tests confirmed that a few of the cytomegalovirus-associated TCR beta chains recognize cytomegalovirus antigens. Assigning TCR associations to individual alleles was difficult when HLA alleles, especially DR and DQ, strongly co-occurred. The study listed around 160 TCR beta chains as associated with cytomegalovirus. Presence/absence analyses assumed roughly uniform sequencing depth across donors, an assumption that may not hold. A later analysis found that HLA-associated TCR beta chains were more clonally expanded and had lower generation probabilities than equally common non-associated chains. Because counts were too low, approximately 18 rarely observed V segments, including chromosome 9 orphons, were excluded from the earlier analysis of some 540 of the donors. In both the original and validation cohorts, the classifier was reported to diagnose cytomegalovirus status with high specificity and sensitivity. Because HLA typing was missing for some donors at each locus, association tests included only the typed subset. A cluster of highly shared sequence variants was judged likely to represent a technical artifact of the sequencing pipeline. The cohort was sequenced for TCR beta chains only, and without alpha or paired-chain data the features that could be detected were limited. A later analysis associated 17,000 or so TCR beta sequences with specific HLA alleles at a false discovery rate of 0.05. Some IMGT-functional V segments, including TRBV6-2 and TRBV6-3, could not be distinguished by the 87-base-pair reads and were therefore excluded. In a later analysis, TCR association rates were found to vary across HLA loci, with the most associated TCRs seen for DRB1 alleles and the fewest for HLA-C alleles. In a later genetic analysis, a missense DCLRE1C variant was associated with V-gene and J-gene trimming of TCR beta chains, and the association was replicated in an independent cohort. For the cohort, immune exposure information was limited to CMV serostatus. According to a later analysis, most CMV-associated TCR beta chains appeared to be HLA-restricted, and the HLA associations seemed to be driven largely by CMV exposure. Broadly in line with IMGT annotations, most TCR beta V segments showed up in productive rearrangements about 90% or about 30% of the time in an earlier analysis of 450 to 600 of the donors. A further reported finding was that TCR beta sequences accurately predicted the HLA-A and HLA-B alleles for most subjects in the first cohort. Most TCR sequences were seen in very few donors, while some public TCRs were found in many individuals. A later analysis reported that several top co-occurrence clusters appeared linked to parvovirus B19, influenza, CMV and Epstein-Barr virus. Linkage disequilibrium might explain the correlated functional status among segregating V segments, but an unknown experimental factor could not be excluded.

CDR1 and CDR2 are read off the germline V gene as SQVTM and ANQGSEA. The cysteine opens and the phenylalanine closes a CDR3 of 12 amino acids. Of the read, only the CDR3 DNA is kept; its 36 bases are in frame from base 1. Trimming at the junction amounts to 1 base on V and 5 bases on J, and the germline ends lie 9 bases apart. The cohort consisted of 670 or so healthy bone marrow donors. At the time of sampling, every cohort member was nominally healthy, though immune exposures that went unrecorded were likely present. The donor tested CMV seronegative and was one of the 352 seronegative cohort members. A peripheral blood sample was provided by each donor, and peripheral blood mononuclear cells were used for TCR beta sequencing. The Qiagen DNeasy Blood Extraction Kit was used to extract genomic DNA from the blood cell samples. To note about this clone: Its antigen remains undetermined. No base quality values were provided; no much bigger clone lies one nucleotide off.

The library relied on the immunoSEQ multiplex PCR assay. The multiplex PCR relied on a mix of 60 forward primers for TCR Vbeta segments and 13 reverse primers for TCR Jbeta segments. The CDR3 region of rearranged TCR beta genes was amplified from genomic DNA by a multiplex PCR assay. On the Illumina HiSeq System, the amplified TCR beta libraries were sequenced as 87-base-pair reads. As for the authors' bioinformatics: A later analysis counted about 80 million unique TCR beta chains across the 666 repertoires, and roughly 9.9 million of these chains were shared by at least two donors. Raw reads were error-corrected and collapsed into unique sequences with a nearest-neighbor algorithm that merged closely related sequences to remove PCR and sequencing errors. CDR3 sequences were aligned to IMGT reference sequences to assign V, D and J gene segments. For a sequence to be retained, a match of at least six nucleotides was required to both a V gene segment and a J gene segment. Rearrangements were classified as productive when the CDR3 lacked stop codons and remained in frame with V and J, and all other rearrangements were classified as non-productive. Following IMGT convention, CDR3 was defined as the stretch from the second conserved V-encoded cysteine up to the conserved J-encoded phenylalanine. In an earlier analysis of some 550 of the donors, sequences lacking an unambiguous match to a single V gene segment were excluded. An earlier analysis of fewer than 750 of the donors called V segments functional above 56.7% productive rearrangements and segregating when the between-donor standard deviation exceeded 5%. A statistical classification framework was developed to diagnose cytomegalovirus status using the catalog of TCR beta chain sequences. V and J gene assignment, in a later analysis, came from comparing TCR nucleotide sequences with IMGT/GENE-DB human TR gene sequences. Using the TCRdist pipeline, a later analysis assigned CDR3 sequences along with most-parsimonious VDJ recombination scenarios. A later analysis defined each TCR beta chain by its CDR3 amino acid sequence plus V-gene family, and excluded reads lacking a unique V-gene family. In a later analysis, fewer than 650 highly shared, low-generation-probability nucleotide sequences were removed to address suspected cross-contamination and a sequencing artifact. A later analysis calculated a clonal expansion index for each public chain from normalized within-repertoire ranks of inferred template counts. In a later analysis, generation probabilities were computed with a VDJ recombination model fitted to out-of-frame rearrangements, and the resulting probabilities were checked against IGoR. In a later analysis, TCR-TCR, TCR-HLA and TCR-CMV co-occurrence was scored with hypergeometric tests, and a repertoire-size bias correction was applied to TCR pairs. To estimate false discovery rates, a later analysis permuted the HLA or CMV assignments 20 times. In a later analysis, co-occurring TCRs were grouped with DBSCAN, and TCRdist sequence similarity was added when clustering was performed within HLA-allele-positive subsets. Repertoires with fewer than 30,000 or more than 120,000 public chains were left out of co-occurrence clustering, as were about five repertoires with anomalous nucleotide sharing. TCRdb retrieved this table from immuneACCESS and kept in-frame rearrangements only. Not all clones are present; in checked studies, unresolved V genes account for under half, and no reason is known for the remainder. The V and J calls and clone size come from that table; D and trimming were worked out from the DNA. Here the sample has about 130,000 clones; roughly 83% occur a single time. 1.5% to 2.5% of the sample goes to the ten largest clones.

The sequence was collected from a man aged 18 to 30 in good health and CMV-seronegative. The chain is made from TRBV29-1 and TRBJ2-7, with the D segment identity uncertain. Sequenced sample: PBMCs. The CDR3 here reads CSVEAWSDEQYF. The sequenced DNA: TGCAGCGTTGAAGCATGGTCGGACGAGCAGTACTTC.